The entry below gives a single TCR beta chain sequence along with its context. Original methodology: The assay estimated nucleated cells by amplifying reference gene primers. Produced via immunoSEQ multiplex PCR; TCRdb's table is partial and in-frame only. From that table come the V and J calls and clone size; the DNA was used to work out D and trimming. In the table there are 200,000 to 300,000 clones, roughly 88% of which are singletons. CDR1 is SEHNR and CDR2 is FQNEAQ in the germline V gene (reference sequence). The CDR3 has 16 amino acids. V dropped 2 bases and J dropped 7 bases, with 20 bases sitting between them. These data originate in a study of blood T cell repertoires in COVID-19. On the study more broadly: Collection of acute and convalescent COVID-19 samples took place in the United States, Italy and Spain. PBMCs, B-cell-depleted T cells, or T cells were the source of the cDNA or gDNA that made up the material.

The V call is TRBV7-9, the J call TRBJ1-2, with D tentatively TRBD1 (6 bases). The sequenced material came from peripheral blood. The sequence was obtained from a man aged 40-49 years who had recovered from COVID-19. The CDR3 nucleotides read TGTGCCAGCAGCTTAAAGACGGGTCAGGGGCCGGGTGGCTACACCTTC. As protein: CASSLKTGQGPGGYTF.